This record covers a single TCR beta chain. Its target is not known. The CDR3 has 13 residues. V lost 6 bases, J lost 6 bases, and 6 bases stayed unmatched. Looked up from germline, CDR1 is SQVTM and CDR2 is ANQGSEA. Measured with immunoSEQ multiplex PCR; TCRdb has only the in-frame clones, and not every one. The data hold about 60,000 clones, with 80% to 90% observed a single time. This sample stems from a study of OX40 agonist ivuxolimab in advanced cancers. Whole-study results and caveats: Partial responders at 0.1-3.0 mg/kg had among the lowest clonal expansion. Relative to CD4+, CD8+ T cells held more expanded clones on average.

The TCR was taken from an adult with an advanced solid tumor such as melanoma, head and neck, liver or kidney cancer. The chain uses TRBV29-1 and TRBJ1-2; 11 bases align to TRBD1. Source: CD4+ or CD8+ T cells sorted from blood, taken in a trial of the OX40 agonist ivuxolimab. The CDR3 is CSVEDRGLDGYTF. The CDR3 DNA reads as TGCAGCGTGGAGGACAGGGGGCTTGATGGCTACACCTTC.